The text below deals with one T cell receptor (beta chain). Its antigen remains unknown. This entry comes from a study of cytomegalovirus exposure and HLA in healthy donors. Overall study context: According to later analysis, the same platform produced the approximately 120 validation and around 730 first-cohort repertoires. General observations from the study: Most sequenced TCRs were rare (though some public TCRs occurred in many donors). A classifier reportedly called cytomegalovirus status with high sensitivity and specificity.

Clones were read by immunoSEQ multiplex PCR, and TCRdb kept only the in-frame ones, dropping some. The sample includes about 150,000 clones, approximately 93% of them seen just once. The length of the CDR3 is 12 residues. Germline values: CDR1 SQVTM, CDR2 ANQGSEA. Sequenced material: PBMCs. The receptor was isolated from a man between 18 and 29 years old in good health and CMV-seronegative. This rearrangement joins TRBV29-1 to TRBJ2-1; D call uncertain. CDR3 amino acids: CSVTLRDNEQFF. The DNA of the CDR3 is TGCAGTGTAACCCTGAGAGACAATGAGCAGTTCTTC.